A single sample gave rise to the 21 T cell receptor beta chains below, sequenced in a study of blood T cell repertoires in COVID-19. Repertoires were generated with immunoSEQ multiplex PCR, while TCRdb's copy carries only in-frame clones and drops some. This sample has about 130,000 clones, with approximately 85% found just once. Sequences were obtained from peripheral blood. These receptors all come from a human donor in a cohort sampled during active COVID-19.

This chain connects TRBV7-2 to TRBJ2-2; D is unresolved. There are 13 residues in the CDR3. Germline V gene data show CDR1 as SGHTA and CDR2 as FQGNSA. V dropped 5 bases and J dropped 8 bases, with 12 bases sitting between them. CDR3 in DNA: TGTGCCAGCAGCCCCAACTTTTGGGGGGAGCTGTTTTTT. Its protein is CASSPNFWGELFF.

This sequence joins TRBV27 and TRBJ2-1; 8 bases agree with TRBD2. The CDR3 runs 15 residues. The V and J ends lost 6 bases and 2 bases, in that order; junction bases with no gene match: 6. Germline CDR1 MNHEY, CDR2 SMNVEV (reference sequence). The CDR3 here is CASRVSGSPYNEQFF. The CDR3 DNA reads as TGTGCCAGCAGAGTCAGCGGGAGCCCCTACAATGAGCAGTTCTTC.

This chain joins TRBV9 and TRBJ1-1; no definite D call. This CDR3 comprises 13 residues. V lost 0 bases and J lost 2, with 5 bases in between. Germline V gene lookup returns CDR1 SGDLS and CDR2 YYNGEE. The CDR3, as DNA: TGTGCCAGCAGCGTAGACAGCAACACTGAAGCTTTCTTT. Residues: CASSVDSNTEAFF.

The V and J genes are TRBV3-1 (or the pseudogene TRBV3-2) and TRBJ2-3; D is perhaps TRBD2 (5 bases). Per the germline V gene, CDR1 is LGHDT and CDR2 is YNNKEL (reference sequence). The CDR3 runs to 16 residues. Trimming removed 2 bases from V and 4 bases from J, with 16 bases in between. In nucleotides, the CDR3 is TGTGCCAGCAGCCAATACGGGTCCCTCGGGGCAGATACGCAGTATTTT. It is translated as CASSQYGSLGADTQYF.

The chain employs TRBV18 and TRBJ2-6; TRBD1 is a possible D gene (6 bases). The germline V and J ends were trimmed by 1 base and 0 bases, with 13 bases remaining between them. Per the germline V gene, CDR1 is KGHSH and CDR2 is LQKENI. The CDR3 runs 18 residues. CDR3 loop: CASSPLDRVGSGANVLTF. CDR3 in DNA: TGTGCCAGCTCACCACTGGACAGAGTGGGCTCTGGGGCCAACGTCCTGACTTTC.

V is TRBV10-3 and J is TRBJ1-2, with D maybe TRBD1 (5 bases). Deletions cut 2 bases from V and 4 bases from J, with 11 bases between. The CDR3 consists of 14 residues. CDR1 is ENHRY and CDR2 is SYGVKD in the germline V gene. The CDR3 loop is CAISEVGGIYGYTF. The CDR3 DNA sequence: TGTGCCATCAGTGAGGTGGGGGGGATCTATGGCTACACCTTC.

The rearrangement links TRBV14 to TRBJ2-2; D remains unclear. Germline-derived CDR1 and CDR2 are SGHDN and FVKESK. The CDR3 is 16 residues long. V was clipped by 1 base and J by 6 bases, with 15 bases between them. Here the CDR3 DNA reads TGTGCCAGCAGCCAAGGTCCGTTTGTATTTGCCGGGGAGCTGTTTTTT. It is translated as CASSQGPFVFAGELFF.

This rearrangement joins TRBV6-2 or TRBV6-3 to TRBJ2-7; TRBD1 is a possible D gene (5 bases). CDR1 and CDR2 from the germline V gene are MNHEY and SVGEGT. V lost 5 bases and J lost 3, with 14 bases in between. The CDR3 totals 14 residues. The CDR3 DNA reads as TGTGCCAGCAGTCTCCCCCGACAGTTCTACGAGCAGTACTTC. Translating it yields CASSLPRQFYEQYF.

The gene calls are TRBV5-5 and TRBJ2-1; perhaps TRBD1 as D (8 bases). The CDR3 runs to 13 residues. Trimming left V 3 bases short and J 9 bases short, with 13 bases between. Germline V gene sequence: CDR1 SGHKS, CDR2 YYEKEE (reference sequence). CDR3 in amino acids: CASSSQGEGEQFF. CDR3 sequence (DNA): TGTGCCAGCAGCTCACAGGGGGAGGGTGAGCAGTTCTTC.

The V and J genes are TRBV5-4 and TRBJ2-1; TRBD2 is a possible D gene (6 bases). Germline V CDR1 and CDR2: SGHNT, YYREEE (reference sequence). V was clipped by 1 base and J by 10 bases, with 21 bases between them. The CDR3 extends over 16 amino acids. The CDR3 DNA follows: TGTGCCAGCAGCTTGTACACGGGAGTGAGTGTGGGCGAGCAGTTCTTC. This sequence encodes CASSLYTGVSVGEQFF.

This chain links TRBV3-1 (or the pseudogene TRBV3-2) with TRBJ2-7, with D possibly being TRBD2 (5 bases). Germline V gene data show CDR1 as LGHDT and CDR2 as YNNKEL (reference sequence). The CDR3 spans 13 residues. V lost 2 bases, J lost 5 bases, and 10 bases lay in between. The CDR3 loop is CASSQSYGNEQYF. The CDR3 DNA is TGTGCCAGCAGCCAATCCTACGGGAACGAGCAGTACTTC.

The gene calls are TRBV20-1 and TRBJ2-1; unclear D gene. This CDR3 is built from 11 residues. Germline V gene data show CDR1 as DFQATT and CDR2 as SNEGSKA (reference sequence). The DNA of the CDR3 is TGCAGCGCCCGGCGACTGAATGAGCAGTTCTTC. It is translated as CSARRLNEQFF.

The chain couples TRBV12-2 to TRBJ2-3; the DNA was not compared with TRBD2, the D call given in the table. TRBV12-2 is labeled a pseudogene. CDR3 size: 15 residues. CDR3 nucleotides: TGTGCAAGTCGCATTAGCGGGGGGTTCACAGATACGCAGTATTTT. It codes for CASRISGGFTDTQYF.

The V call is TRBV9, the J call TRBJ2-2; D gene uncertain. Trimming cost V 0 bases and J 0 bases, with 3 bases left between them. CDR1 is SGDLS and CDR2 is YYNGEE in the germline V gene. The CDR3 runs 14 residues. The DNA for the CDR3 is TGTGCCAGCAGCGTAGTCTCGAACACCGGGGAGCTGTTTTTT. As protein: CASSVVSNTGELFF.

The chain couples TRBV10-3 to TRBJ1-2; D unclear. V was pared by 4 bases and J by 3 bases, with 12 bases between. This CDR3 comprises 14 residues. Germline V lookup: CDR1 ENHRY, CDR2 SYGVKD. CDR3 DNA: TGTGCCATCAGTGTTACGGGATCGGACTATGGCTACACCTTC. It specifies CAISVTGSDYGYTF.

The J gene is TRBJ2-3, the V gene TRBV6-5; no definite D call. Germline CDR1 reads MNHEY; CDR2 reads SVGAGI. The V gene lost 2 bases and the J gene lost 3 bases, with 12 bases spanning the gap. The CDR3 sequence is 15 residues long. For the CDR3, the DNA is TGTGCCAGCAGTTACCAGGCGTCCCCTACAGATACGCAGTATTTT. Its translation: CASSYQASPTDTQYF.

This chain connects TRBV27 to TRBJ1-6; D remains ambiguous. The CDR3 runs to 14 residues. Looked up from germline, CDR1 is MNHEY and CDR2 is SMNVEV (reference sequence). Trimming removed 3 bases at V and 10 bases at J, with 13 bases between. CDR3: CASSFWRPGSPLHF. CDR3 bases: TGTGCCAGCAGTTTCTGGAGGCCGGGATCACCCCTCCACTTT.

This chain links TRBV7-8 with TRBJ1-2, with TRBD1 matching 7 bases. The CDR3 has 13 amino acids. With 5 bases clipped from V and 6 bases from J, the junction kept 6 bases outside the gene matches. The V gene's germline CDR1 is SGHVS and CDR2 FQNEAQ. CDR3 DNA: TGTGCCAGCAGCCGGACAGGCTTGAATGGCTACACCTTC. Translating it yields CASSRTGLNGYTF.

J is TRBJ1-2 and V is TRBV29-1, with 7 positions matching TRBD1. The germline V gene encodes CDR1 SQVTM and CDR2 ANQGSEA. With 3 bases clipped from V and 0 bases from J, the junction kept 13 bases outside the gene matches. The CDR3 loop spans 17 amino acids. The CDR3 here is CSVDLDLRGQSNYGYTF. The CDR3 coding sequence is TGCAGCGTTGATCTTGATTTAAGGGGGCAATCTAACTATGGCTACACCTTC.

The J gene is TRBJ1-2, the V gene TRBV14; D is perhaps TRBD1 (6 bases). The CDR3 spans 15 residues. Germline CDR1 is SGHDN and CDR2 is FVKESK. Trimming cost V 0 bases and J 4 bases, with 12 bases left between them. CDR3 nucleotide sequence: TGTGCCAGCAGCCAAGAGGGGGCTTTAGGCTATGGCTACACCTTC. It is translated as CASSQEGALGYGYTF.

The chain couples TRBV6-5 to TRBJ1-2, with unresolved D. From germline, CDR1 is MNHEY and CDR2 SVGAGI. This CDR3 is built from 15 residues. V lost 0 bases to trimming and J lost 1 base, with 9 bases between them. The CDR3 bases are TGTGCCAGCAGTTACTCGACGGGAGGTAACTATGGCTACACCTTC. Its protein is CASSYSTGGNYGYTF.